The sequence of this T cell receptor beta chain was determined in a study of human versus mouse CDR3 diversity and MHC coevolution. Overall study context: Reported immunoSEQ sensitivity was one in 200,000 T cells, with reduced amplification bias.

The study's findings and limits: The lowest clonal inequality scores came from two of three human donors. Mice had fewer CDR3 deletions and insertions than humans on average.

V gave up 7 bases and J gave up 1 base, with 5 bases separating them. Germline V gene lookup returns CDR1 LNHDA and CDR2 SQIVND (reference sequence). The CDR3 contains 12 residues. As concerns this clone: The antigen is not known.

Assay: immunoSEQ multiplex PCR; the TCRdb copy retains only in-frame clones and omits some. Of about 83,000 clones in the sample, just under 95% were seen once. V usage is TRBV19 and J usage is TRBJ1-3; no clear D gene. Sequenced: naive CD4+ T cells from blood. Indicated subset: CD45RO-negative CD62L-positive naive CD4 T cells. The receptor was isolated from a person aged 30 to 70 in good health. CDR3 nucleotides: TGTGCCAGTACGCAGTCTGGAAACACCATATATTTT. Its protein is CASTQSGNTIYF.